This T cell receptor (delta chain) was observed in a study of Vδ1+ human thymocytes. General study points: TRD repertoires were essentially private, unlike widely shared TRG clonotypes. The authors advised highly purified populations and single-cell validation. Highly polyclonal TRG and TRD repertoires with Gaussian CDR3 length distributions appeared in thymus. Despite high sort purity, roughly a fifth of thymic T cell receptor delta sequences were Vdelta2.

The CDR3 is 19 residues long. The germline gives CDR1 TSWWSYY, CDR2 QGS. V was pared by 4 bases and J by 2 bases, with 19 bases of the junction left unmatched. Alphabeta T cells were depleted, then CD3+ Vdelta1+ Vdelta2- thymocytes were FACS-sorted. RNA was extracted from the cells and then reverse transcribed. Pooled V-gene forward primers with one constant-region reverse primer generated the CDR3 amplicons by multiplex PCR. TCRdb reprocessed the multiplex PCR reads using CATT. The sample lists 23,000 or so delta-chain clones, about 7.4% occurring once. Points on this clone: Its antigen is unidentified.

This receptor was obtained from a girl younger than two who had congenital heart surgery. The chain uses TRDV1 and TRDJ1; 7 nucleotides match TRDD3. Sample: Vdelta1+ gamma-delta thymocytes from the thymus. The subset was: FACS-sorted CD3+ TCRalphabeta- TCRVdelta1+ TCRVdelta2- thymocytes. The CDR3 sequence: CALGVNLTGTGDLTDKLIF. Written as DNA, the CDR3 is TGTGCTCTTGGGGTTAACCTTACGGGGACTGGGGACTTAACCGATAAACTCATCTTT.